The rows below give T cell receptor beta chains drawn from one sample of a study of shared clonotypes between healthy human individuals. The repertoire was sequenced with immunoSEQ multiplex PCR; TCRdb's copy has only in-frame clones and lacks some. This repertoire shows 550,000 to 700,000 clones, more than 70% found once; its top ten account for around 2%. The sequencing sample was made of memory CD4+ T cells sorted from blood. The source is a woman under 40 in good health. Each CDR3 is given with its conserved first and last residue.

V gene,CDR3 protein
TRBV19,CASSKTGPDIQYF
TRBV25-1,CASSLEGTGGGETDTQYF
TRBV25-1,CASSVRQGFEKLFF
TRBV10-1,CASSELAGVTEQFF
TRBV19,CASRGGPVDTEAFF
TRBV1,CTSSQGQGEEQYF
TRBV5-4,CASSSRTGGDEKLFF
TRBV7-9,CASSPRTGLNYGYTF
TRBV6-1,CASSEDRRSSYTF
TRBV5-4,CASSFGGSITGELFF
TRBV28,CASSRGMVQPQHF
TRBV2,CASNRGRNTEAFF
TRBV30,CAWSVRTGTIWGNQPQHF
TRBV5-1,CASSLNSGSYNEQFF
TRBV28,CASSSLTPYEQYF
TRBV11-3,CASSSVWQGGVYGYTF
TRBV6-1,CASSELLGSNYGYTF
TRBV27,CASKRGQRNEQYF
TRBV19,CASSILQTGGVFGNQPQHF
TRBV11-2,CASSQGVWVASYNEQFF
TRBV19,CASSTYATSGGYGYTF
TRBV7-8,CASSSDRGFEKLFF
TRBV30,CAWSHPGTSYNEQFF
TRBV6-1,CATYRTGRTEAFF
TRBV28,CATEVGTVNYEQYF
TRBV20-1,CSVGVNQPQHF
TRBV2,CAGGPNKETQYF
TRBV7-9,CASRSYPGDEQYF
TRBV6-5,CASTGRESSYEQYF
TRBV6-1,CASSEFPATYEQYF
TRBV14,CASSQEGTGGYTF
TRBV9,CASSAGFYGYTF
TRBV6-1,CASSENRGFKGNTIYF
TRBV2,CASDQQGARDNEQFF
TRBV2,CASSGTGGVFYGYTF
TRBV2,CASSRGQTGLQETQYF
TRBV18,CASSPGDLSNQPQHF
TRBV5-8,CASSQEQGLSSYEQYF
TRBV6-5,CASSYFGAGGQETQYF
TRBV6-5,CASTIRQGGQPQHF
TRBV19,CASSRRGRAPLQPQHF
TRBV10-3,CAISGGQGQPQHF
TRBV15,CATSRPPSYEQYF
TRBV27,CASVGLAGTGELFF
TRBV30,CALTGMNTEAFF
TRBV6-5,CASSLRNNQPQHF
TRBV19,CASSRGQGSEAFF
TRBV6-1,CASSVDSSYGYTF
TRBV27,CASSLVGEYNEQFF